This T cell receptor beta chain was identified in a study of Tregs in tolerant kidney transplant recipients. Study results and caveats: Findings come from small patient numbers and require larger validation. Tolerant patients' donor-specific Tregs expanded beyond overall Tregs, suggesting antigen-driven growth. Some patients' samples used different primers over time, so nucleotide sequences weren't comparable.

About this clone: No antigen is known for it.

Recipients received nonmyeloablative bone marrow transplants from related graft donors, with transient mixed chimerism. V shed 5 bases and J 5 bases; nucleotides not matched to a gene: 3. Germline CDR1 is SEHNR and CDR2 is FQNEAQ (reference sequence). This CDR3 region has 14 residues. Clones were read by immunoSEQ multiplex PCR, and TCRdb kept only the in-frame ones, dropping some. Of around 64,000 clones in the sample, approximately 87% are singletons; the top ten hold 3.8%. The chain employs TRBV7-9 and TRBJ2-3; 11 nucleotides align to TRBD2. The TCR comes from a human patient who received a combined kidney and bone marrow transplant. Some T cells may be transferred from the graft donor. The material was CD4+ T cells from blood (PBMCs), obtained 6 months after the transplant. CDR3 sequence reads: CASSPGLAGDTQYF. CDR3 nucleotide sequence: TGTGCCAGCAGCCCAGGACTAGCGGGAGATACGCAGTATTTT.